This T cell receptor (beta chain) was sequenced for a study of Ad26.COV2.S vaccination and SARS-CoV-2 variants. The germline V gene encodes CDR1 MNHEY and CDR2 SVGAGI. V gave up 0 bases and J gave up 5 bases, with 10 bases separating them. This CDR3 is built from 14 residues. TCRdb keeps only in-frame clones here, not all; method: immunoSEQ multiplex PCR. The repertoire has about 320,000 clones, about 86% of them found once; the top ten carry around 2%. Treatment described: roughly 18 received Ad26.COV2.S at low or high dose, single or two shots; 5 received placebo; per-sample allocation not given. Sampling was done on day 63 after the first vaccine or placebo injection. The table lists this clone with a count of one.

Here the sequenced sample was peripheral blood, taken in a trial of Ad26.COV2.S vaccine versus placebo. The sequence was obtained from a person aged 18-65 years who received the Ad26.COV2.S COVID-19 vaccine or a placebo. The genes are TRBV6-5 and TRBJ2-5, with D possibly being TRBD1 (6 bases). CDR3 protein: CASSYSGAQETQYF. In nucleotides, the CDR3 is TGTGCCAGCAGTTACTCGGGGGCCCAGGAGACCCAGTACTTC.